This T cell receptor beta chain was obtained from a study of response to subunit inactivated influenza vaccine. Study conclusions and caveats: With each seasonal influenza vaccination, the authors suggested, few new T cells are recruited.

The table lists this clonotype with a count of one. Its antigen is still unknown. In TCRdb, the RT-PCR reads were re-called with MiXCR into one record per CDR3 protein. There are approximately 520,000 distinct CDR3 sequences in the sample; roughly 23% occur only once, and over 1.5% lies in the top ten. The CDR3 extends over 14 amino acids. Trimming left V 1 base short and J 4 bases short, with 11 bases between. Germline CDR1 reads MGHRA; CDR2 reads YSYEKL. The rearrangement joins TRBV4-1 to TRBJ2-7; D may be TRBD2 (5 bases). Here the sequenced sample was CD4+ T cells sorted from PBMCs, taken about 5 days after vaccination. The TCR comes from a man between 50 and 59 years old who received an inactivated influenza vaccine. CDR3 coding DNA: TGCGCCAGCAGCCAAGCTCCGGGGTTGTACGAGCAGTACTTC. Amino acid sequence: CASSQAPGLYEQYF.